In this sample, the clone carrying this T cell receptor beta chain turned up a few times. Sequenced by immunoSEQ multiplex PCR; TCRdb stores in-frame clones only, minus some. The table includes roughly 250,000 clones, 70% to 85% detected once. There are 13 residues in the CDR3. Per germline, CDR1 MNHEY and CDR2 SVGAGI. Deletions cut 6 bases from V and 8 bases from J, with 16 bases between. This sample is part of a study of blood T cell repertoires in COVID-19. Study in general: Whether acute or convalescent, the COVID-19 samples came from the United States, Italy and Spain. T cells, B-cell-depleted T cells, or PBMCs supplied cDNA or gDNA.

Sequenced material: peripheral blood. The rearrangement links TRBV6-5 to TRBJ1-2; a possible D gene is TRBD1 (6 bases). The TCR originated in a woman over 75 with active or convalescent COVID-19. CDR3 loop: CASREAGANGYTF. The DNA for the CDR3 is TGTGCCAGCAGGGAGGCGGGGGCTAACGGCTACACCTTC.